This T cell receptor beta chain was obtained from a study of T-cell reconstitution after alpha-beta-depleted transplantation in children. This clonotype was picked up many times. Its specificity is not known. The V gene lost 1 base and the J gene lost 0 bases, with 19 bases spanning the gap. The CDR3 contains 18 residues. It was with unique molecular identifiers that the TCRbeta library was prepared. Using its own MiXCR run on the PCR reads, TCRdb lists one record per CDR3 protein. The table records under 300,000 distinct CDR3 sequences, under 14% of them present only once. Findings of the study overall: Diversity and T-cell counts at one year after transplant derived mostly from new T cells. Several patients had high TCRbeta diversity at day 60; it came from surviving recipient T cells and thymic progenitors. Approximately two months post-transplant, alpha-beta T cells reportedly originated from several hundred expanded graft clones.

This sequence was found in a male patient aged 2 to 10 who had a stem cell transplant for chronic granulomatous disease, so the T cells may come from the graft donor. The sample here was peripheral blood, taken 180 days after TCRalphabeta/CD19-depleted stem cell transplant. The V call is TRBV12-3 or TRBV12-4, the J call TRBJ2-7, with D maybe TRBD1 (5 bases). This chain's CDR3 is CASSLGSNRLTSSYEQYF. CDR3 DNA sequence: TGTGCCAGCAGTTTAGGTTCCAACAGGCTAACCAGCTCCTACGAGCAGTACTTC.